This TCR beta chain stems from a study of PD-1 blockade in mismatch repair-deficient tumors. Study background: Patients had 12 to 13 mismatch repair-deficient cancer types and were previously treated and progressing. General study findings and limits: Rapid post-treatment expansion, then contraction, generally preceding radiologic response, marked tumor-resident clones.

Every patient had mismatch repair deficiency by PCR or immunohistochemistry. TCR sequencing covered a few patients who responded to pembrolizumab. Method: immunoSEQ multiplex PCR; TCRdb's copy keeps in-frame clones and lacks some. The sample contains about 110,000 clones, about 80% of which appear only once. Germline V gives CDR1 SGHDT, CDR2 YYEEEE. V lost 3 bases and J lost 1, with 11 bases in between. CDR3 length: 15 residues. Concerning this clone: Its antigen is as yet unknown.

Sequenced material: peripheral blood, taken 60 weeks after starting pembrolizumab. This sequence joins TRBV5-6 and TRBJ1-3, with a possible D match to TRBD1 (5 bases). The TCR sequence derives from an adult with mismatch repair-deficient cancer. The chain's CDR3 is CASSWGPGSGNTIYF. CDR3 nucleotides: TGTGCCAGCAGCTGGGGACCAGGGTCTGGAAACACCATATATTTT. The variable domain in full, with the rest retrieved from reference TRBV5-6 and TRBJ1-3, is DAGVTQSPTHLIKTRGQQVTLRCSPKSGHDTVSWYQQALGQGPQFIFQYYEEEERQRGNFPDRFSGHQFPNYSSELNVNALLLGDSALYLCASSWGPGSGNTIYFGEGSWLTVV.